Listed here are 18 T cell receptor beta chains from one sample, sequenced in a study of T cell changes during pregnancy in multiple sclerosis. Sequenced by immunoSEQ multiplex PCR; TCRdb stores in-frame clones only, minus some. Among about 57,000 clones listed, 75% to 90% were seen once. This specimen was peripheral blood, taken after pregnancy. These receptors originate from a female donor with multiple sclerosis, enrolled in a pregnancy study.

J is TRBJ1-1 and V is TRBV5-1; TRBD1 might be the D (5 bases). The CDR3 runs to 14 residues. Germline V gene data show CDR1 as SGHRS and CDR2 as YFSETQ. V was clipped by 1 base and J by 1 base, with 8 bases between them. In DNA, the CDR3 is TGCGCCAGCAGCTTGTGGGGCCGGAACACTGAAGCTTTCTTT. It encodes CASSLWGRNTEAFF.

The chain couples TRBV9 to TRBJ2-1, with a tentative D call TRBD1 (6 bases). V gave up 2 bases and J gave up 8 bases, with 17 bases separating them. The CDR3 has 15 residues. In germline, CDR1 is SGDLS, CDR2 YYNGEE. CDR3 nucleotides: TGTGCCAGCAGCGTTCGGACAGCGATCGTTTATGAGCAGTTCTTC. The encoded protein is CASSVRTAIVYEQFF.

This clone appeared many times. The chain has TRBV15 and TRBJ2-1; 10 nucleotides align to TRBD2. This CDR3 contains 16 residues. The germline V gene encodes CDR1 LNHNV and CDR2 YYDKDF (reference sequence). Trimming cost V 3 bases and J 7 bases; bases outside gene matches: 9. The CDR3 nucleotides are TGTGCCACCAGCAGTCCCCTTAGCGGGGGGCAGAATGAGCAGTTCTTC. It encodes CATSSPLSGGQNEQFF.

V and J are TRBV18 and TRBJ1-6, with unresolved D. Per germline, CDR1 KGHSH and CDR2 LQKENI. The length of the CDR3 is 17 residues. V was pared by 1 base and J by 0 bases, with 10 bases between. In DNA, the CDR3 is TGTGCCAGCTCACCACGGGCGGGCGACTCCTATAATTCACCCCTCCACTTT. Translation: CASSPRAGDSYNSPLHF.

The rearrangement links TRBV5-4 to TRBJ2-5; possible D gene TRBD2, 6 bases. Germline assignment: CDR1 SGHNT and CDR2 YYREEE (reference sequence). This CDR3 is 14 amino acids long. V shed 0 bases and J shed 2 bases, with 8 bases lying between them. CDR3 DNA sequence: TGTGCCAGCAGCTTGGTGGGACTGCAAGAGACCCAGTACTTC. Its protein is CASSLVGLQETQYF.

The rearrangement links TRBV5-1 to TRBJ1-2; D uncertain. V lost 4 bases to trimming and J lost 2 bases, with 6 bases between them. This CDR3 region has 12 residues. Germline CDR1 is SGHRS and CDR2 is YFSETQ. CDR3: CASSRGNYGYTF. The DNA for the CDR3 is TGCGCCAGCAGCCGGGGAAACTATGGCTACACCTTC.

This clone was counted a single time. The rearrangement joins TRBV27 to TRBJ2-3; 8 bases align to TRBD1. This CDR3 contains 15 residues. The V segment lost 4 bases and the J segment 4 bases; nucleotides outside the gene matches: 7. Germline CDR1 MNHEY, CDR2 SMNVEV (reference sequence). The CDR3 here is CASSSRTGWADTQYF. In DNA, the CDR3 is TGTGCCAGCAGTTCTAGGACAGGGTGGGCAGATACGCAGTATTTT.

This clone was seen only once. The chain recombines TRBV11-3 with TRBJ2-5, with D unclear. Germline V gene lookup returns CDR1 SGHNT and CDR2 YENEEA. Trimming pared 8 bases from V and 0 bases from J, leaving 16 bases between. This CDR3 comprises 15 residues. The CDR3 DNA reads TGTGCCAGCGGTCGGCGGAGCCCTTACCAAGAGACCCAGTACTTC. Translated, it gives CASGRRSPYQETQYF.

The chain couples TRBV28 to TRBJ2-7; 9 bases agree with TRBD1. This CDR3 spans 14 amino acids. Per germline, CDR1 MDHEN and CDR2 SYDVKM. Trimming cost V 0 bases and J 3 bases; bases outside gene matches: 0. In DNA, the CDR3 is TGTGCCAGCAGTTTATGGGACAGGGGCTACGAGCAGTACTTC. It encodes CASSLWDRGYEQYF.

In this sample, this clone turned up once. The rearrangement uses TRBV30 and TRBJ1-5; no clear D gene. Germline CDR1 and CDR2: GTSNPN and SVGIG (reference sequence). V lost 0 bases and J lost 0, with 6 bases in between. The CDR3 totals 14 residues. In DNA form, the CDR3 reads TGTGCCTGGAGTGTAGACTATAGCAATCAGCCCCAGCATTTT. It codes for CAWSVDYSNQPQHF.

The chain employs TRBV5-1 and TRBJ2-1; TRBD2 is a possible D gene (6 bases). Trimming removed 1 base at V and 8 bases at J, with 13 bases between. The CDR3 length is 14 residues. CDR1 and CDR2 from the germline V gene are SGHRS and YFSETQ. CDR3 protein: CASSLSLASDEQFF. DNA for the CDR3: TGCGCCAGCAGCTTGAGCCTAGCGAGCGATGAGCAGTTCTTC. Using reference TRBV5-1 and TRBJ2-1 for the parts outside the CDR3, the full variable domain is KAGVTQTPRYLIKTRGQQVTLSCSPISGHRSVSWYQQTPGQGLQFLFEYFSETQRNKGNFPGRFSGRQFSNSRSEMNVSTLELGDSALYLCASSLSLASDEQFFGPGTRLTVL.

The genes are TRBV4-3 and TRBJ2-1; the match to TRBD2 covers 9 bases. CDR1 is LGHNA and CDR2 is YSLEER in the germline V gene. With 3 bases clipped from V and 4 bases from J, the junction kept 10 bases outside the gene matches. This CDR3 region has 17 residues. CDR3 nucleotides: TGCGCCAGCAGCCAGGACTTAGCGGGGGCGGCGTACAATGAGCAGTTCTTC. Amino acid sequence: CASSQDLAGAAYNEQFF.

This sequence joins TRBV11-2 and TRBJ2-7, with TRBD1 as a possible D gene (5 bases). Germline V lookup: CDR1 SGHAT, CDR2 FQNNGV. CDR3 length equals 18 residues. Deletions cut 4 bases from V and 3 bases from J, with 25 bases between. CDR3 loop: CASSSRTSRVSTYYEQYF. Here the CDR3 DNA reads TGTGCCAGCAGCTCCCGGACAAGTCGGGTCTCCACTTACTACGAGCAGTACTTC.

The CDR3 here is CASSTGTDSNQPQHF. CDR3 nucleotide sequence: TGTGCCAGCAGCACCGGGACAGATAGCAATCAGCCCCAGCATTTT. The V and J genes are TRBV2 and TRBJ1-5; TRBD1 matches at 7 bases. The CDR3 extends over 15 amino acids. Germline V gene sequence: CDR1 SNHLY, CDR2 FYNNEI. The trim removed 6 bases at V and 0 bases at J, leaving 5 bases unmatched. Variable domain in full (rest from reference TRBV2 and TRBJ1-5): EPEVTQTPSHQVTQMGQEVILRCVPISNHLYFYWYRQILGQKVEFLVSFYNNEISEKSEIFDDQFSVERPDGSNFTLKIRSTKLEDSAMYFCASSTGTDSNQPQHFGDGTRLSIL.

The J gene is TRBJ1-6, the V gene TRBV5-8; 8 bases map to TRBD1. The J segment lost 9 bases and the V segment lost 3 bases, leaving 5 bases of the junction unmatched. Per germline, CDR1 SGHTS and CDR2 YDEGEE. The CDR3 is made up of 14 amino acids. CDR3 in amino acids: CASSSGTGSSPLHF. The CDR3 DNA sequence: TGTGCCAGCAGCTCCGGGACAGGTAGTTCACCCCTCCACTTT.

The gene calls are TRBV10-3 and TRBJ2-3; D unresolved. The CDR3 is 13 residues long. The V end was cut by 7 bases, the J end by 1 base, with 9 bases between. Looked up from germline, CDR1 is ENHRY and CDR2 is SYGVKD. The CDR3 loop reads CAINPQGTDTQYF. As DNA, the CDR3 is TGTGCCATCAACCCCCAGGGCACAGATACGCAGTATTTT.

The DNA for the CDR3 is TGTGCCAGCAGTCAAGACAGCAAGCAGTACTTC. It yields the protein CASSQDSKQYF. The chain couples TRBV6-1 to TRBJ2-7; the D gene is possibly TRBD1 (5 bases). CDR1 is MNHNS, CDR2 SASEGT, per germline. CDR3 size: 11 residues. With 5 bases removed from V and 8 bases from J, the gap between germline ends came to 10 bases.

The chain uses TRBV7-2 and TRBJ1-5; tentative D call: TRBD1 (6 bases). CDR3 length: 15 residues. V shed 5 bases and J shed 2 bases, with 13 bases lying between them. Germline CDR1 reads SGHTA; CDR2 reads FQGNSA. CDR3 sequence (DNA): TGTGCCAGCAGCCCCCAGGGGCATGGCAATCAGCCCCAGCATTTT. It translates to CASSPQGHGNQPQHF.